This is a list of T cell receptor beta chains from one sample in a study of T-cell reconstitution after alpha-beta-depleted transplantation in children. Each CDR3 protein gets one entry after TCRdb re-called the PCR reads with MiXCR. The sample shows approximately 640,000 distinct CDR3 sequences, around 16% of them seen only once. Source: PBMCs from the stem cell graft donor, taken from the stem cell graft. These receptors were collected from a human donor who donated a stem cell graft to a child with acute myeloid leukemia. The CDR3 runs from the conserved cysteine through the conserved F or W. The order of the fields is J gene, CDR3 length, D gene, V gene, CDR3 protein. The D gene is left open where the match is weak.

TRBJ2-2,14,-,TRBV7-9,CASSPRLESGELFF
TRBJ1-1,13,-,TRBV13,CASSTWTYPEAFF
TRBJ2-1,16,-,TRBV28,CASSLLGGGTYNEQFF
TRBJ2-5,14,-,TRBV9,CASSFDGSQETQYF
TRBJ2-1,15,TRBD2,TRBV5-1,CASSLRPSGGGEQFF
TRBJ2-3,16,TRBD1,TRBV7-2,CASSAAGTGVTDTQYF
TRBJ2-3,12,TRBD1,TRBV7-6,CASSLARDRVYF
TRBJ2-3,15,TRBD2,TRBV7-3,CASLLAGGRTDTQYF
TRBJ2-2,13,-,TRBV7-9,CASSPPGSGELFF
TRBJ2-2,16,-,TRBV7-3,CASSTRRTTNTGELFF
TRBJ1-6,17,TRBD1,TRBV7-2,CASSFHRGGSYNSPLHF
TRBJ1-1,14,-,TRBV27,CASSLRGGVEVAFF
TRBJ1-2,13,-,TRBV7-2,CASSLPDGYGYTF
TRBJ2-1,16,-,TRBV20-1,CSARREDGGLYNEQFF
TRBJ2-7,15,TRBD2,TRBV3-1,CASSRGAGETYEQYF
TRBJ1-1,15,TRBD1,TRBV4-1,CASSQGGQGNTEAFF
TRBJ2-1,17,TRBD1,TRBV18,CASSPFRGLSSYNEQFF
TRBJ2-2,15,-,TRBV9,CASSVAGANTGELFF
TRBJ1-1,13,-,TRBV10-3,CAISLQGATEAFF
TRBJ1-3,18,-,TRBV7-8,CASSPTMYSAGFGNTIYF
TRBJ1-4,14,-,TRBV28,CASSFLRSNEKLFF
TRBJ1-2,12,-,TRBV7-2,CASSSLGYGYTF
TRBJ2-3,18,TRBD2,TRBV7-3,CASSFYGPSGGVSDTQYF
TRBJ2-5,16,TRBD2,TRBV20-1,CSAREVSGAIQETQYF
TRBJ2-7,14,TRBD1,TRBV12-3/TRBV12-4,CASSPDRSLYEQYF
TRBJ1-2,12,TRBD1,TRBV30,CAWSQGEGGYTF
TRBJ1-5,16,-,TRBV7-2,CASSLGGGHSNQPQHF
TRBJ2-5,16,TRBD1,TRBV24-1,CATSDLRQGNVETQYF
TRBJ1-5,17,TRBD1,TRBV12-3/TRBV12-4,CASSLGTGALNNQPQHF
TRBJ2-1,16,-,TRBV12-3/TRBV12-4,CASTLGALLSYNEQFF
TRBJ2-5,12,-,TRBV11-2,CASSSRTETQYF
TRBJ2-3,14,-,TRBV5-5,CASSWGARSDTQYF
TRBJ2-7,13,-,TRBV24-1,CATSEPPDDEQYF
TRBJ2-2,13,-,TRBV9,CASSVDNTGELFF
TRBJ1-5,13,-,TRBV15,CATSSAHGGPQHF
TRBJ2-3,15,-,TRBV5-1,CASSLEGRRTDTQYF
TRBJ1-6,16,-,TRBV20-1,CSAREGRNSYNSPLHF
TRBJ2-1,15,TRBD1,TRBV7-2,CASSPGTGGEDEQFF
TRBJ2-1,16,-,TRBV7-2,CASSPVGPVSYNEQFF
TRBJ1-3,17,TRBD1,TRBV11-2,CASSPLRDRGKGNTIYF
TRBJ2-5,12,-,TRBV7-2,CASSLARETQYF
TRBJ2-2,17,-,TRBV25-1,CASGGRSDPSIPGELFF
TRBJ2-1,15,-,TRBV12-3/TRBV12-4,CASSFGELPYNEQFF
TRBJ2-1,16,TRBD1,TRBV20-1,CSAPPPQGMSYNEQFF
TRBJ1-2,16,-,TRBV12-3/TRBV12-4,CASSGINTVLPDGYTF
TRBJ2-5,11,-,TRBV29-1,CSVPTPGTQYF
TRBJ1-1,14,TRBD1,TRBV6-5,CASSHRDRGAEAFF
TRBJ2-7,15,-,TRBV5-1,CASSPDGDGFYEQYF
TRBJ1-6,14,TRBD1,TRBV20-1,CSASTGGENSPLHF
TRBJ2-3,13,-,TRBV10-3,CAISEGETLPQYF
TRBJ1-2,14,TRBD1,TRBV5-4,CASSLGDSLYGYTF
TRBJ1-1,14,-,TRBV13,CASSFGGPNTEAFF
TRBJ2-1,13,TRBD1,TRBV20-1,CSARDRVHNEQFF
TRBJ2-7,12,-,TRBV25-1,CATRTATHEQYF
TRBJ1-2,14,-,TRBV11-2,CASSLDGVMDGYTF
TRBJ2-3,16,TRBD2,TRBV20-1,CSARTSGGKFTDTQYF
TRBJ2-2,14,-,TRBV6-2/TRBV6-3,CASSRPGNTGELFF
TRBJ2-3,18,TRBD2,TRBV20-1,CSARGAGLAFSVTDTQYF